These 10 T cell receptor beta chains originate from one sample sequenced in a study of OX40 agonist ivuxolimab in advanced cancers. The table came from immunoSEQ multiplex PCR; TCRdb's copy has only in-frame clones and leaves some out. Here the sample spans around 80,000 clones, just over 85% being singletons. This sample comprised CD4+ or CD8+ T cells sorted from blood, obtained in a trial of the OX40 agonist ivuxolimab. All receptors come from an adult with an advanced solid tumor such as melanoma, head and neck, liver or kidney cancer.

V usage is TRBV9 and J usage is TRBJ2-5, with D unclear. CDR1 SGDLS and CDR2 YYNGEE come from the germline V gene. V lost 3 bases, J lost 1 base, and 4 bases lay in between. The CDR3 runs 12 residues. Written as DNA, the CDR3 is TGTGCCAGCAGCGCCCGCCAAGAGACCCAGTACTTC. This codes for CASSARQETQYF.

The chain couples TRBV19 to TRBJ2-2; no clear D. Germline loops: CDR1 LNHDA, CDR2 SQIVND (reference sequence). Between the trimmed V and J ends, which lost 9 bases and 1 base, there was a span of 12 bases. The CDR3 consists of 14 residues. CDR3 coding DNA: TGTGCCAGCATGACTCCACTGAACACCGGGGAGCTGTTTTTT. This encodes CASMTPLNTGELFF.

This sequence joins TRBV4-3 and TRBJ2-1; 7 nucleotides align to TRBD2. The CDR3 contains 15 residues. Germline V gene sequence: CDR1 LGHNA, CDR2 YSLEER. Trimming at V came to 3 bases and at J to 6 bases, leaving 8 bases not matched to a gene. As DNA, the CDR3 is TGCGCCAGCAGCCAGGGGTGGGACTACTTCAATGAGCAGTTCTTC. It specifies CASSQGWDYFNEQFF.

By share of the sample, this clone is medium-sized. This chain uses TRBV29-1 with TRBJ1-4; D unresolved. The CDR3 is made up of 10 amino acids. Trimming removed 7 bases from V and 3 bases from J, with 3 bases in between. The germline V gene has CDR1 SQVTM and CDR2 ANQGSEA. This CDR3 reads CSASNEKLFF. CDR3 bases: TGCAGCGCCTCTAATGAAAAACTGTTTTTT.

This chain uses TRBV2 with TRBJ1-5, with 8 bases lining up with TRBD1. The V segment lost 9 bases and the J segment 0 bases; nucleotides outside the gene matches: 13. Germline V gene lookup returns CDR1 SNHLY and CDR2 FYNNEI. This CDR3 region has 17 residues. CDR3 amino acids: CASIGTGDPLSNQPQHF. CDR3 coding DNA: TGTGCCAGTATTGGGACAGGTGACCCCCTTAGCAATCAGCCCCAGCATTTT.

A single count supports this clone. The rearrangement links TRBV4-2 to TRBJ2-7; D is unresolved. From germline, CDR1 is LGHNA and CDR2 YNFKEQ. The V end was cut by 5 bases, the J end by 4 bases, with 15 bases between. The CDR3 is 14 residues long. CDR3 DNA sequence: TGTGCCAGCAGCTCCCGAGACACGGTATACGAGCAGTACTTC. This sequence encodes CASSSRDTVYEQYF.

The chain has TRBV28 and TRBJ2-5; D is ambiguous. Trimming took off 6 bases at V and 0 bases at J, with 11 bases between the two ends. The length of the CDR3 is 14 residues. Germline CDR1 is MDHEN and CDR2 is SYDVKM. The CDR3 bases are TGTGCCAGCAGAACGACAAGGTACCAAGAGACCCAGTACTTC. Translation gives CASRTTRYQETQYF.

There are a few counts of this clone. The chain has TRBV5-4 and TRBJ2-7; maybe TRBD1 (6 bases). This CDR3 region has 14 residues. From germline, CDR1 is SGHNT and CDR2 YYREEE (reference sequence). Trimming shortened V by 2 bases and J by 2 bases, and 11 bases separated the two germline ends. CDR3 DNA sequence: TGTGCCAGCAGCTTAACCGGGACAACCTACGAGCAGTACTTC. Residues: CASSLTGTTYEQYF. The full variable domain, in which reference TRBV5-4 and TRBJ2-7 provide the parts outside the CDR3, is ETGVTQSPTHLIKTRGQQVTLRCSSQSGHNTVSWYQQALGQGPQFIFQYYREEENGRGNFPPRFSGLQFPNYSSELNVNALELDDSALYLCASSLTGTTYEQYFGPGTRLTVT.

V gene TRBV7-8 combines with J gene TRBJ1-1; D gene unclear. The CDR3 sequence is 12 residues long. Germline CDR1 reads SGHVS; CDR2 reads FQNEAQ. Trimming stripped 3 bases from V and 3 bases from J, with 5 bases between. The CDR3 DNA is TGTGCCAGCAGCTTGATGGACACTGAAGCTTTCTTT. The encoded protein is CASSLMDTEAFF.

The gene calls are TRBV19 and TRBJ1-3, with unresolved D. The V gene lost 4 bases and the J gene lost 1 base, with 14 bases spanning the gap. The CDR3 is 16 amino acids. Per germline, CDR1 LNHDA and CDR2 SQIVND (reference sequence). The CDR3 nucleotides are TGTGCCAGTAGTAGTATCCAGTCCTTATCTGGAAACACCATATATTTT. This codes for CASSSIQSLSGNTIYF. The full variable domain, completed using reference TRBV19 and TRBJ1-3, is DGGITQSPKYLFRKEGQNVTLSCEQNLNHDAMYWYRQDPGQGLRLIYYSQIVNDFQKGDIAEGYSVSREKKESFPLTVTSAQKNPTAFYLCASSSIQSLSGNTIYFGEGSWLTVV.